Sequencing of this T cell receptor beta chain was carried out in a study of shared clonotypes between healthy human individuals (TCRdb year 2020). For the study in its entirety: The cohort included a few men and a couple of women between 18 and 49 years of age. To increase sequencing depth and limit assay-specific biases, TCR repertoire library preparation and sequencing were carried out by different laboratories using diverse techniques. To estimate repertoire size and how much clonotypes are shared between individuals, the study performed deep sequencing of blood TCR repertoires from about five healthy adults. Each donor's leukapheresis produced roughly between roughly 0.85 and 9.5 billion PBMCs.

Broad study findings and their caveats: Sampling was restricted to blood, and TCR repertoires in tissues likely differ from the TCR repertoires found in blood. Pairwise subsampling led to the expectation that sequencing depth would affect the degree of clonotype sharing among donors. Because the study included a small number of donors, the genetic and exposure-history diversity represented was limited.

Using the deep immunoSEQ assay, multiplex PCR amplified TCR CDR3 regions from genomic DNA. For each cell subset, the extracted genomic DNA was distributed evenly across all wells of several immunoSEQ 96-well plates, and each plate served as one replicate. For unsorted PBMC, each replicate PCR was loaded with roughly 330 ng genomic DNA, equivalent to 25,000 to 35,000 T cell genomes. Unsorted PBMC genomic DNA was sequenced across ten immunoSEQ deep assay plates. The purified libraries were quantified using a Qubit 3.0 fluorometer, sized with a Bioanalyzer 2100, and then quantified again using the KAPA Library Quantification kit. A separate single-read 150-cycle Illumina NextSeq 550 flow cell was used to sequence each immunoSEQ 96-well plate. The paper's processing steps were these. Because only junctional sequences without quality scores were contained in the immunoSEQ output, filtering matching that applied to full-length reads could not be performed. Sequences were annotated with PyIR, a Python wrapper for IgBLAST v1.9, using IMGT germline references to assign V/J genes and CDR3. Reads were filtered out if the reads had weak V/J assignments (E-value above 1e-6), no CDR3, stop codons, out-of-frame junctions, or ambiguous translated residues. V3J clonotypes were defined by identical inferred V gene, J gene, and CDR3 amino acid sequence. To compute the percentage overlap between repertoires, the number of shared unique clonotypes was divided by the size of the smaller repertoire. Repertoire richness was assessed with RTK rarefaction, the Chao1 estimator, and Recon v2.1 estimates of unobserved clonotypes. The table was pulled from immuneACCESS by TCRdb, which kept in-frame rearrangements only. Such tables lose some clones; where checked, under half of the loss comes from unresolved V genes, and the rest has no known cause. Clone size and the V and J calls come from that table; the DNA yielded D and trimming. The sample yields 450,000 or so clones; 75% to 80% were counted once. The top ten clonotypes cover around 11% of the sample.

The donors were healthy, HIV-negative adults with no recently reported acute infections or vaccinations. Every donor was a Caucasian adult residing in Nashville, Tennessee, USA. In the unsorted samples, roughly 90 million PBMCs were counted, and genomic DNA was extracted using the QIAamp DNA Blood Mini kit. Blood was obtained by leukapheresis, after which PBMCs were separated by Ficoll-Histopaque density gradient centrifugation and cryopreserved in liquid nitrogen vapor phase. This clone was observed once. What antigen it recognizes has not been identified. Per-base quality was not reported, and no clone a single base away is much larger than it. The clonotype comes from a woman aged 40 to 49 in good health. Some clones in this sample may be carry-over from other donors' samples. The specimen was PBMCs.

The CDR3 reads as follows: CSVEDLSLAVQETQYF. The nucleotides read TGCAGCGTTGAAGATCTTAGTCTAGCGGTGCAAGAGACCCAGTACTTC. The chain is assembled from TRBV29-1 and TRBJ2-5, with 7 junctional bases fitting TRBD2. Trimmed from V: 0 bases; trimmed from J: 2 bases; junction bases lacking a gene match: 9. The cysteine opens and the phenylalanine closes a CDR3 of 16 amino acids. The read is trimmed to its CDR3 DNA, 48 bases read in frame from base 1. CDR1 SQVTM and CDR2 ANQGSEA were looked up in the germline V gene.